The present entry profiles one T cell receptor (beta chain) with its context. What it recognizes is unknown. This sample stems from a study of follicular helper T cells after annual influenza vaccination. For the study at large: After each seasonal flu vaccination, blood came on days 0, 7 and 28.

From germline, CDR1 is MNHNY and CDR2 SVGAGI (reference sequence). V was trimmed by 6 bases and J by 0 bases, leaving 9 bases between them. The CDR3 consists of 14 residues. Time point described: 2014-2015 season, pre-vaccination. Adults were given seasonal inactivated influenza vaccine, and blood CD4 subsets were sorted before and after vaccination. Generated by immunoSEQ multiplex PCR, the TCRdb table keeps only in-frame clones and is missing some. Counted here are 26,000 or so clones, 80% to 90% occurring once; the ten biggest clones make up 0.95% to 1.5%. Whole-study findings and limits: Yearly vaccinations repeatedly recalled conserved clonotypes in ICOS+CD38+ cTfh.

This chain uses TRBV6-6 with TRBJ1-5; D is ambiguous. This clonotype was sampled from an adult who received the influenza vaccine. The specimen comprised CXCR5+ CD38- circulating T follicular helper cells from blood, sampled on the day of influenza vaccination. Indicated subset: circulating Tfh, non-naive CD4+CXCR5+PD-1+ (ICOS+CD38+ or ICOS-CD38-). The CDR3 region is CASRQQNSNQPQHF. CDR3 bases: TGTGCCAGCAGACAGCAGAATAGCAATCAGCCCCAGCATTTT.